These 30 T cell receptor beta chains share one sample of origin, sequenced in a study of immune reconstitution after stem cell transplant in scleroderma. MiXCR, run by TCRdb on the RT-PCR reads, gives a single entry per CDR3 protein. The sample includes 2,000 to 2,500 distinct CDR3 sequences, 8.6% of them seen just once. Specimen collection occurred before or after autologous hematopoietic stem cell transplantation (not recorded which). Receptors originate from a male donor with systemic sclerosis.

This clonotype is categorized as medium-sized. The chain employs TRBV29-1 and TRBJ2-5, with a weak D call TRBD1 (7 bases). Per the germline V gene, CDR1 is SQVTM and CDR2 is ANQGSEA. V gave up 1 base and J gave up 2 bases, with 23 bases separating them. This CDR3 region has 18 residues. CDR3 protein: CSVEGSQGGDLHQETQYF. The CDR3 bases are TGCAGCGTTGAAGGTTCGCAGGGGGGTGACCTCCATCAAGAGACCCAGTACTTC.

This chain connects TRBV19 to TRBJ2-1; 11 bases map to TRBD2. This CDR3 comprises 14 residues. Germline CDR1 is LNHDA and CDR2 is SQIVND (reference sequence). The trim removed 9 bases at V and 7 bases at J, leaving 8 bases unmatched. The CDR3 spells CASTTSGRLNEQFF. CDR3 nucleotide sequence: TGTGCCAGCACCACTAGCGGGAGACTGAATGAGCAGTTCTTC.

This clonotype is large. The gene calls are TRBV6-6 and TRBJ1-5; D is undetermined. CDR1 MNHNY and CDR2 SVGAGI come from the germline V gene (reference sequence). This CDR3 has 12 amino acids. V lost 5 bases and J 4 bases, leaving 6 bases between the germline ends. The DNA for the CDR3 is TGTGCCAGCAGTAATGTTAATCAGCCCCAGCATTTT. Translation: CASSNVNQPQHF.

This clonotype is medium-sized. The rearrangement links TRBV12-3 or TRBV12-4 to TRBJ2-1; 7 bases are a match to TRBD2. Trimming took 6 bases from V and 0 from J; bases not matched to a gene: 2. CDR3 length equals 14 residues. In DNA, the CDR3 is TGTGCCAGCAGGGGCGGGAGCTCCTACAATGAGCAGTTCTTC. This encodes CASRGGSSYNEQFF.

This rearrangement joins TRBV5-3 to TRBJ2-2, with D uncertain. TRBV5-3 is assigned to the ORF class and has an uncertain function. Trimming shortened V by 4 bases and J by 5 bases, and 9 bases separated the two germline ends. This CDR3 spans 13 amino acids. CDR3 DNA sequence: TGTGCCAGAAGCCCCCCCGGGACCGGGGAGCTGTTTTTT. Translation gives CARSPPGTGELFF.

By share, this clonotype counts as medium-sized. Here the CDR3 DNA reads TGTGCCAGCAGCCCAGGGGACAGGGGCCCTAATGAAAAACTGTTTTTT. It yields the protein CASSPGDRGPNEKLFF. This chain joins TRBV7-9 and TRBJ1-4; 10 nucleotides agree with TRBD1. There are 16 residues in the CDR3. Germline trimming cut 5 bases from V and 3 bases from J; bases unmatched to any gene: 6. Germline CDR1 SEHNR, CDR2 FQNEAQ (reference sequence).

This clonotype has more than one count but fewer than ten. The chain recombines TRBV14 with TRBJ2-2; no clear D gene. The CDR3 is 17 amino acids. Trimming took off 4 bases at V and 3 bases at J, with 18 bases between the two ends. From germline, CDR1 is SGHDN and CDR2 FVKESK. The CDR3 loop reads CASSRRGFAGDTGELFF. In DNA, the CDR3 is TGTGCCAGCAGCCGAAGAGGATTCGCAGGAGACACCGGGGAGCTGTTTTTT.

This clonotype ranks as medium-sized. The CDR3 nucleotides read TGCAGTGCTCCAGGGTTGACGGGCACAGATACGCAGTATTTT. Amino acids: CSAPGLTGTDTQYF. The rearrangement links TRBV20-1 to TRBJ2-3, with a possible D match to TRBD1 (5 bases). Trimming took off 5 bases at V and 1 base at J, with 13 bases between the two ends. Germline CDR1 and CDR2: DFQATT and SNEGSKA (reference sequence). This CDR3 comprises 14 residues.

The V call is TRBV5-6, the J call TRBJ2-7; 7 nucleotides agree with TRBD2. In germline, CDR1 is SGHDT, CDR2 YYEEEE. This CDR3 comprises 17 residues. V trimming: 1 base; J trimming: 0 bases; junction bases outside the gene matches: 10. CDR3 amino acids: CASSLRGAGSFSYEQYF. The CDR3 nucleotides read TGTGCCAGCAGCTTGAGGGGAGCGGGGTCTTTCTCCTACGAGCAGTACTTC.

Judged by abundance, this clonotype is medium-sized. The CDR3 loop reads CSASFGQQHF. The DNA for the CDR3 is TGCAGTGCTAGTTTCGGACAGCAGCATTTT. The genes are TRBV20-1 and TRBJ1-5, with TRBD1 as a possible D gene (6 bases). This CDR3 spans 10 amino acids. V shed 3 bases and J shed 13 bases, with 10 bases lying between them. Germline CDR1 reads DFQATT; CDR2 reads SNEGSKA (reference sequence).

The chain carries TRBV20-1 and TRBJ2-7; D is unclear. From germline, CDR1 is DFQATT and CDR2 SNEGSKA (reference sequence). V lost 5 bases to trimming and J lost 3 bases, with 8 bases between them. The CDR3 has 11 amino acids. Here the CDR3 reads CSALDGYEQYF. For the CDR3, the DNA is TGCAGTGCTTTGGACGGCTACGAGCAGTACTTC.

Sample share makes this clonotype medium-sized (0.01 to 0.1%). CDR3 residues: CASSRTQGVYGYTF. CDR3 nucleotides: TGTGCCAGCAGCAGGACCCAGGGGGTCTATGGCTACACCTTC. V is TRBV5-5 and J is TRBJ1-2; 7 bases are a match to TRBD1. The ends lost 4 bases at V and 4 bases at J; junction bases unmatched: 7. CDR1 is SGHKS and CDR2 is YYEKEE in the germline V gene (reference sequence). The CDR3 totals 14 residues.

The chain has TRBV28 and TRBJ2-7; the match to TRBD1 covers 12 bases. The V and J ends lost 4 bases and 4 bases, in that order; junction bases with no gene match: 8. The CDR3 loop spans 16 amino acids. Germline-derived CDR1 and CDR2 are MDHEN and SYDVKM. The DNA of the CDR3 is TGTGCCAGCAGTTCCCCCCGGGGACAGGGGGCGTACGAGCAGTACTTC. It is translated as CASSSPRGQGAYEQYF.

This clonotype is judged medium-sized. The rearrangement joins TRBV29-1 to TRBJ2-2, with 7 bases matching TRBD1. V trimming: 6 bases; J trimming: 0 bases; junction bases outside the gene matches: 7. This CDR3 spans 15 amino acids. Per germline, CDR1 SQVTM and CDR2 ANQGSEA. CDR3 DNA: TGCAGCGTGGCCCGACAGGGAACGAACACCGGGGAGCTGTTTTTT. Its protein product is CSVARQGTNTGELFF.

Concerning this clonotype: This sequence may be a read error, since a much larger clone differs from it by one base. This sequence joins TRBV5-1 and TRBJ2-7, with TRBD1 as a possible D gene (5 bases). V was shortened by 2 bases and J by 5 bases, with 11 bases between the two germline ends. The CDR3 has 13 residues. Germline CDR1 reads SGHRS; CDR2 reads YFSETQ. DNA for the CDR3: TGCGCCAGCAGCTTCAGGGAAGGGGACGAGCAGTACTTC. This gives the protein CASSFREGDEQYF.

Relative to its sample, this clonotype is medium-sized (0.01 to 0.1%). Here the CDR3 DNA reads TGTGCCAGCAGTCCCGGGACTAGCTTCAACTACTACGAGCAGTACTTC. Its protein product is CASSPGTSFNYYEQYF. This chain links TRBV28 with TRBJ2-7, with TRBD2 identical over 9 bases. This CDR3 has 16 residues. V shed 5 bases and J 3 bases; nucleotides not matched to a gene: 11. Germline V gene sequence: CDR1 MDHEN, CDR2 SYDVKM. The entire variable domain, with the rest obtained from reference TRBV28 and TRBJ2-7, is as follows: DVKVTQSSRYLVKRTGEKVFLECVQDMDHENMFWYRQDPGLGLRLIYFSYDVKMKEKGDIPEGYSVSREKKERFSLILESASTNQTSMYLCASSPGTSFNYYEQYFGPGTRLTVT.

In its sample, this clonotype ranks as medium-sized. DNA of the CDR3: TGTGCCAGCAGGATGAACCCGGGAGACACCGGGGAGCTGTTTTTT. Protein sequence: CASRMNPGDTGELFF. The J gene is TRBJ2-2, the V gene TRBV2; D is perhaps TRBD2 (6 bases). The V gene lost 6 bases and the J gene lost 3 bases, with 14 bases spanning the gap. CDR1 SNHLY and CDR2 FYNNEI come from the germline V gene. This CDR3 is built from 15 residues.

This clonotype qualifies as medium-sized. This rearrangement joins TRBV25-1 to TRBJ1-5; 7 nucleotides agree with TRBD1. CDR1 is MGHDK and CDR2 is SYGVNS in the germline V gene. The CDR3 has 14 residues. The CDR3 DNA is TGTGCTTCAGTGACAGGGCACCTCAATCAGCCCCAGCATTTT. This codes for CASVTGHLNQPQHF.

This clonotype is deemed medium-sized. The chain employs TRBV5-5 and TRBJ1-2; the D gene is possibly TRBD1 (6 bases). The CDR3 covers 15 residues. V was trimmed by 4 bases and J by 1 base, leaving 14 bases between them. The germline V gene has CDR1 SGHKS and CDR2 YYEKEE (reference sequence). The CDR3 DNA follows: TGTGCCAGCAGCGGGGGGGGCAACGGTAACTATGGCTACACCTTC. This sequence encodes CASSGGGNGNYGYTF. The variable domain in full, completed from reference TRBV5-5 and TRBJ1-2, reads DAGVTQSPTHLIKTRGQQVTLRCSPISGHKSVSWYQQVLGQGPQFIFQYYEKEERGRGNFPDRFSARQFPNYSSELNVNALLLGDSALYLCASSGGGNGNYGYTFGSGTRLTVV.

As for this clonotype: Just one base apart from a much larger clone, this may be a read error. This chain links TRBV6-5 with TRBJ2-2; the D call may be TRBD1 or TRBD2 (6 bases each). CDR1 MNHEY and CDR2 SVGAGI come from the germline V gene. The CDR3 totals 12 residues. Trimming shortened V by 5 bases and J by 12 bases, and 13 bases separated the two germline ends. The CDR3 nucleotides are TGTGCCAGCAGTAACCTGGGGGGCCAGCTGTTTTTT. It yields the protein CASSNLGGQLFF.

By sample share, this clonotype is medium-sized. The chain employs TRBV20-1 and TRBJ2-5; D not certain. The V and J ends lost 3 bases and 5 bases respectively, with 4 bases between them. The CDR3 is made up of 10 amino acids. The germline CDR1 and CDR2 sequences are DFQATT and SNEGSKA (reference sequence). The CDR3 reads CSARRETQYF. As DNA, the CDR3 is TGCAGTGCTAGGAGGGAGACCCAGTACTTC.

By share of the sample, this clonotype is large. V is TRBV28 and J is TRBJ2-7; tentatively, D is TRBD2 (5 bases). Trimming shortened V by 7 bases and J by 0 bases, and 19 bases separated the two germline ends. Germline lookup yields CDR1 MDHEN and CDR2 SYDVKM. This CDR3 contains 16 residues. The CDR3 DNA sequence: TGTGCCAGCACCCTCTCGGTTAGCGCGAGCTCCTACGAGCAGTACTTC. This sequence encodes CASTLSVSASSYEQYF. Looking up the rest from reference TRBV28 and TRBJ2-7 gives the full variable domain: DVKVTQSSRYLVKRTGEKVFLECVQDMDHENMFWYRQDPGLGLRLIYFSYDVKMKEKGDIPEGYSVSREKKERFSLILESASTNQTSMYLCASTLSVSASSYEQYFGPGTRLTVT.

A remark on this clonotype: Being one base from a much bigger clone, this may be a read error. The chain couples TRBV6-1 to TRBJ2-7; 11 positions match TRBD1. Germline assignment: CDR1 MNHNS and CDR2 SASEGT. The CDR3 loop spans 15 amino acids. V lost 6 bases and J lost 4; bases outside the gene matches: 8. CDR3 region: CASRPRTGGDYEQYF. CDR3 DNA: TGTGCCAGCAGACCCAGGACAGGGGGCGATTACGAGCAGTACTTC.

In regard to this clonotype: With a much larger clone just one base away, this may be a read error. The chain joins TRBV25-1 to TRBJ1-1, with D perhaps TRBD1 (5 bases). The CDR3 totals 16 residues. Trimming shortened V by 5 bases and J by 4 bases, and 20 bases separated the two germline ends. Germline loops: CDR1 MGHDK, CDR2 SYGVNS. CDR3 DNA sequence: TGTGCCAGCAGTACGGGACCCCTGAGAGGGAGCACTGAAGCTTTCTTT. Translated, it gives CASSTGPLRGSTEAFF.

V usage is TRBV27 and J usage is TRBJ2-7; D possibly matches TRBD1 or TRBD2 (6 bases each). The germline V gene encodes CDR1 MNHEY and CDR2 SMNVEV (reference sequence). Trimming shortened V by 6 bases and J by 1 base, and 16 bases separated the two germline ends. CDR3 length: 15 amino acids. The chain's CDR3 is CASRLGGTVSYEQYF. For the CDR3, the DNA is TGTGCCAGCAGGCTAGGGGGGACGGTTTCCTACGAGCAGTACTTC.

Notes on this clonotype: Possible read error: a much larger clone is one base away. CDR3 in DNA: TGCACCAGCAGCTTGACAGGGGGCTCTGAAGCTTTCTTT. Amino acids: CTSSLTGGSEAFF. V and J are TRBV5-1 and TRBJ1-1, with TRBD1 identical over 10 bases. The CDR3 is made up of 13 amino acids. Germline loops: CDR1 SGHRS, CDR2 YFSETQ.

This clonotype was detected only a few times. This clone may be a read error of a much larger clone one base away. The chain couples TRBV27 to TRBJ2-3; either TRBD1 or TRBD2 may fit D (6 bases each). This CDR3 is 14 amino acids long. In germline, CDR1 is MNHEY, CDR2 SMNVEV (reference sequence). The CDR3 DNA reads as TGTGCCAGCGGTAGGGGGGACAACACAGATGCGCAGTATTTT. Translating it yields CASGRGDNTDAQYF.

In this sample, this clonotype is large. The gene calls are TRBV7-3 and TRBJ2-5; the D is unclear. CDR3 length: 13 residues. V was cut by 2 bases and J by 2 bases, with 6 bases left in between. CDR1 is SGHTA and CDR2 is FQGTGA in the germline V gene. The CDR3 nucleotides read TGTGCCAGCAGCTTAGGGCTACAAGAGACCCAGTACTTC. It encodes CASSLGLQETQYF.

This clonotype was detected only a few times. The chain links TRBV6-2 or TRBV6-3 to TRBJ2-7; perhaps TRBD1 as D (6 bases). The V end was cut by 6 bases, the J end by 5 bases, with 23 bases between. The germline V gene has CDR1 MNHEY and CDR2 SVGEGT. The CDR3 is 16 residues long. The CDR3 region has the DNA TGTGCCAGCAGCCCCCTCGGGCAGGGGAAATTTCACGAGCAGTACTTC. Protein: CASSPLGQGKFHEQYF.

V and J are TRBV6-1 and TRBJ2-3; tentative D call: TRBD1 (6 bases). The V end was cut by 1 base, the J end by 2 bases, with 7 bases between. CDR1 is MNHNS and CDR2 is SASEGT in the germline V gene. The CDR3 sequence is 14 residues long. CDR3 nucleotide sequence: TGTGCCAGCAGTGAAGGGGGGCCCACAGATACGCAGTATTTT. The encoded protein is CASSEGGPTDTQYF.